The clone carrying this T cell receptor beta chain was seen more than once but under ten times. Its matching antigen is unknown. Generation of TCR cDNA used 5'RACE template switching (which added a universal primer site and UMIs). TCRdb ran MiXCR on the 5' RACE reads and lists one entry per CDR3 protein. This table holds more than 90,000 distinct CDR3 sequences, roughly 8.9% found once. This sample was taken from a study of T cells after yellow fever vaccination. Study details: With SMART-Seq v4 Ultra Low Input, the fractions containing low cell numbers were prepared.

Per germline, CDR1 LGHNA and CDR2 YSLEER. The CDR3 covers 17 residues. V shed 0 bases and J 1 base; nucleotides not matched to a gene: 9. Study observations and caveats: The booster response re-showed most primary clones: 96% CD4, more than 70% CD8.

This clonotype was sampled from a young man who received the YFV17D yellow fever vaccine. The specimen was CD8+ T cells sorted from PBMCs, collected 45 days after the yellow fever booster vaccination. The chain combines TRBV4-3 with TRBJ2-7; 7 bases fit TRBD2. CDR3 nucleotide sequence: TGCGCCAGCAGCCAAGATAGAGCGGGGCGACTTTCCTACGAGCAGTACTTC. It translates to CASSQDRAGRLSYEQYF.